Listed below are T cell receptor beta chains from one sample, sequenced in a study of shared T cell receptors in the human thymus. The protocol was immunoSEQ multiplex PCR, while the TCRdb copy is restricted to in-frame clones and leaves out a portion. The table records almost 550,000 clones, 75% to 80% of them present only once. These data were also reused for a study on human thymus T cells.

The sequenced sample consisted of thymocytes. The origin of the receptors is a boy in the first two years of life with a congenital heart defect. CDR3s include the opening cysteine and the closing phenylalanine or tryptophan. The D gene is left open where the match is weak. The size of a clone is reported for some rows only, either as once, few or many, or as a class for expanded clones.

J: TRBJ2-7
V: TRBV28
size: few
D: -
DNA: TGTGCCAGCAGTTTTCAAGGGGTTTACTCCTACGAGCAGTACTTC
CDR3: CASSFQGVYSYEQYF

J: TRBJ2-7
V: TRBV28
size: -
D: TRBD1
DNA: TGTGCCAGCAGCAATTGGACAGGGAGGAACTACGAGCAGTACTTC
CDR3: CASSNWTGRNYEQYF

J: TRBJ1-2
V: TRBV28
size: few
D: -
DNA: TGTGCCAGCAGTTTCACAGGGCGTCCCTACACCTTC
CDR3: CASSFTGRPYTF

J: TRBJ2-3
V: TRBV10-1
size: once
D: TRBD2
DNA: TGCGCCAGCAGTGAGGGACTAGGGGTGACAGATACGCAGTATTTT
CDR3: CASSEGLGVTDTQYF

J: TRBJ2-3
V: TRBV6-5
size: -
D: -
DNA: TGTGCCAGCAGTTACTCTACTAGCCCAGATACGCAGTATTTT
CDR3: CASSYSTSPDTQYF

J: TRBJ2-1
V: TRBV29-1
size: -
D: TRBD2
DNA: TGCAGCGTTGCAGCTAGCGGGAAACGCAATGAGCAGTTCTTC
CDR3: CSVAASGKRNEQFF

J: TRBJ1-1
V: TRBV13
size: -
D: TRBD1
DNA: TGTGCCAGCTCGACAGGGGATAACACTGAAGCTTTCTTT
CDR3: CASSTGDNTEAFF

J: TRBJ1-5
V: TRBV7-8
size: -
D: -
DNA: TGTGCCAGCAGCTTAGGGTCGGTTCCGAGCAATCAGCCCCAGCATTTT
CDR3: CASSLGSVPSNQPQHF

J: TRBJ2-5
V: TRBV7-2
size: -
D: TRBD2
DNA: TGTGCCAGCAGCTTAGGACCCAGGTTAGCGGGAGTGGAGACCCAGTACTTC
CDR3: CASSLGPRLAGVETQYF

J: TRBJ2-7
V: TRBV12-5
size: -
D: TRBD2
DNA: TGTGCTAGTGGTTTGTTGCGGGAGGGCCTTGGCGAGCAGTACTTC
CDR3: CASGLLREGLGEQYF

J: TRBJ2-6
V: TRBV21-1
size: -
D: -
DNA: TGTGCCAGCAGCAAAGGGACTAGCGGGGGTATCTCTGGGGCCAACGTCCTGACTTTC
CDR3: CASSKGTSGGISGANVLTF

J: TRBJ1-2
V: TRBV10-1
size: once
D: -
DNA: TGCGCCAGCAGTGAGTCGGGCAGACTACCTATAAACTATGGCTACACCTTC
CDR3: CASSESGRLPINYGYTF

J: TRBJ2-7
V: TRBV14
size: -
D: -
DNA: TGTGCCAGCAGCCAAGATTCCTTCTACGAGCAGTACTTC
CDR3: CASSQDSFYEQYF

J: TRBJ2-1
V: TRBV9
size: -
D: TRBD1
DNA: TGTGCCAGCAGCCTACCGCGGGACAGGGGGCCTGGAACCCAGTTCTTC
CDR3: CASSLPRDRGPGTQFF

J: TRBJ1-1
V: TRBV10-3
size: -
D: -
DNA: TGTGCCATCAGTGAGTGCCTAAAGACAACCGACACTGAAGCTTTCTTT
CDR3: CAISECLKTTDTEAFF

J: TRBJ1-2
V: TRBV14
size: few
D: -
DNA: TGTGCCAGCAGCCTTGGCAGGAGGCGAGGCTACACCTTC
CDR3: CASSLGRRRGYTF

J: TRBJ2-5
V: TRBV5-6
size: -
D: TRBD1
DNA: TGTGCCAGCAGCTTGGTGTGTTGGGGACAGGGCCGTGACCAAGAGACCCAGTACTTC
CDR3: CASSLVCWGQGRDQETQYF

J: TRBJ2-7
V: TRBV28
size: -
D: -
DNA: TGTGCCAGCAGTGGACAGATGAGCGAGCAGTACTTC
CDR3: CASSGQMSEQYF

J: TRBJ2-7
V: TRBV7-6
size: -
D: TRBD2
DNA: TGTGCCAGCAGCTTAGCGCGGACTAGCGGGAGGTCCTCCTACGAGCAGTACTTC
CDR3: CASSLARTSGRSSYEQYF

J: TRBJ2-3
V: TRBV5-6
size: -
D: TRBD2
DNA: TGTGCCAGCAGCATCAGACTAGCGGGCAGCACAGATACGCAGTATTTT
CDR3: CASSIRLAGSTDTQYF

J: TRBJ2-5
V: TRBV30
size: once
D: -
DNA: TGTGCCTGGAATCTTAAGGCGGAGACCCAAGAGACCCAGTACTTC
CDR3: CAWNLKAETQETQYF

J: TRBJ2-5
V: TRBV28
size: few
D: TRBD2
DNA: TGTGCCAGCAAGGCCCAAGCGGGAGGGCCGGTCGAACAAGAGACCCAGTACTTC
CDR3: CASKAQAGGPVEQETQYF

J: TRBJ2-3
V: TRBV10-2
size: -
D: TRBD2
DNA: TGCGCCAGCGGGAGTCGGACTAGCGGGGACACAGATACGCAGTATTTT
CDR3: CASGSRTSGDTDTQYF

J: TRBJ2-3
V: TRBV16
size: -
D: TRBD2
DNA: TGTGCCAGCAGCCAACAAGCGGGAGGCCAACAACTCACAGATACGCAGTATTTT
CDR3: CASSQQAGGQQLTDTQYF

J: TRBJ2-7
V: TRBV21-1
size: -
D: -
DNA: TGTGCCAGCAGCAAGGGTCGGGGTAGGGACTACGAGCAGTACTTC
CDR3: CASSKGRGRDYEQYF

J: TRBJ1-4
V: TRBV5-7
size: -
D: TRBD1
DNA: TGTGCCAGCAGCCACCAAACAGGGGGCCAAGGGGGTGAAAAACTGTTTTTT
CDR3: CASSHQTGGQGGEKLFF

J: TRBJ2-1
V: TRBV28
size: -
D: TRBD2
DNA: TGTGCCAGCAGTTCGGGGGACTGGCGGGAGGGCGACAATGAGCAGTTCTTC
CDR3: CASSSGDWREGDNEQFF

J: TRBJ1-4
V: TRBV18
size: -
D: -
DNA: TGTGCCAGCTCACCGGCGGGATTTAATGAAAAACTGTTTTTT
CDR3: CASSPAGFNEKLFF

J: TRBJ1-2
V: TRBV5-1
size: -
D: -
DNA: TGCGCCAGCAGCTCTCAGGGGATCTATGGCTACACCTTC
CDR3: CASSSQGIYGYTF